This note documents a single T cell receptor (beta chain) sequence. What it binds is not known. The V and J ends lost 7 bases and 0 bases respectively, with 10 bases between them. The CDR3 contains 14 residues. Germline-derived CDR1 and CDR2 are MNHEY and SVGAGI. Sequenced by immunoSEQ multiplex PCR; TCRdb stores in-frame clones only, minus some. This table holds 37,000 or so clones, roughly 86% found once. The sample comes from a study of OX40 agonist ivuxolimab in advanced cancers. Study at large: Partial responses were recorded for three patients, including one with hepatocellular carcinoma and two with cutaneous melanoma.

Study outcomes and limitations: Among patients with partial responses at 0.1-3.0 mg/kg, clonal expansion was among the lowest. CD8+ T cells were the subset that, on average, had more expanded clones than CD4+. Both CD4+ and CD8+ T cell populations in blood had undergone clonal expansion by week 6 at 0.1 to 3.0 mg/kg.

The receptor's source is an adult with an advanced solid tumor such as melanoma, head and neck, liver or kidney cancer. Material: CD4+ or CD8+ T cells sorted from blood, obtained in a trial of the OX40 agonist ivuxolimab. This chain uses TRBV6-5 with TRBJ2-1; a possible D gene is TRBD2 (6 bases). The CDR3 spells CASTLGGSYNEQFF. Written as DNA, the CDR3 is TGTGCCAGCACCCTCGGGGGCTCCTACAATGAGCAGTTCTTC.